This paragraph reports one T cell receptor beta chain. The antigen is undetermined. This entry comes from a study of T cell repertoires in cytomegalovirus infection. Study-wide results and caveats: The study identified carriers of CMV plus the relevant HLA from cumulative public TCR beta family frequency. HLA-C-restricted CMV clonotypes gave the most frequent clonotype in two of eight donors.

V gave up 5 bases and J gave up 5 bases, with 16 bases separating them. The CDR3 length is 15 residues. Germline CDR1 reads SGHVS; CDR2 reads FQNEAQ. MiXCR, run by TCRdb on the reads, gives a single entry per CDR3 protein. This sample yields fewer than 900,000 distinct CDR3 sequences, of which roughly 29% are seen a single time; 10% to 15% belongs to the top ten. The clonotype comes from a human donor in good health (CMV status not recorded). Some clones in this sample may be carry-over from other donors' samples. The specimen was cultured CD8+ T cells from PBMCs, collected from culture after CMV antigen stimulation. The gene calls are TRBV7-8 and TRBJ1-5; the D gene is possibly TRBD1 (5 bases). Written as DNA, the CDR3 is TGTGCCAGCAGCCCGACAGCAAGCAATCATCAGCCCCAGCATTTT. Translation: CASSPTASNHQPQHF.